The 18 T cell receptor beta chains reported below all come from one sample, sequenced in a study of T cell changes during pregnancy in multiple sclerosis. The data were produced by immunoSEQ multiplex PCR, yet TCRdb's version contains in-frame clones alone and is incomplete. The table has around 80,000 clones, under 95% seen once; the top ten hold approximately 2.5%. The sample here was peripheral blood, taken before pregnancy. Receptors originate from a female donor with multiple sclerosis, enrolled in a pregnancy study.

The J gene is TRBJ1-2, the V gene TRBV11-2, with TRBD1 matching 7 bases. Trimming cost V 5 bases and J 4 bases; bases outside gene matches: 4. The CDR3 sequence is 13 residues long. Germline V gene lookup returns CDR1 SGHAT and CDR2 FQNNGV. CDR3 DNA: TGTGCCAGCAGCCGAGGGGACAGCTATGGCTACACCTTC. Its translation: CASSRGDSYGYTF.

The chain joins TRBV14 to TRBJ1-2; D unresolved. This CDR3 is built from 17 residues. From germline, CDR1 is SGHDN and CDR2 FVKESK. V shed 0 bases and J shed 2 bases, with 16 bases lying between them. The chain's CDR3 is CASSQDAADALNYGYTF. CDR3 coding DNA: TGTGCCAGCAGCCAAGACGCGGCAGACGCGTTGAACTATGGCTACACCTTC.

The J gene is TRBJ2-2, the V gene TRBV9, with TRBD2 as a possible D gene (5 bases). The CDR3 sequence is 13 residues long. The germline gives CDR1 SGDLS, CDR2 YYNGEE. Trimming pared 6 bases from V and 6 bases from J, leaving 12 bases between. The CDR3 region is CASTLDTSGELFF. DNA of the CDR3: TGTGCCAGCACACTAGATACTTCCGGGGAGCTGTTTTTT.

The CDR3 DNA reads as TGTGCCAGCAGTGAAGGCCGAGCCGTGGAGGAGACCCAGTACTTC. Protein product: CASSEGRAVEETQYF. The rearrangement links TRBV2 to TRBJ2-5; D is unclear. The germline V gene encodes CDR1 SNHLY and CDR2 FYNNEI. Trimming took off 1 base at V and 5 bases at J, with 14 bases between the two ends. The CDR3 sequence is 15 residues long.

The chain recombines TRBV5-1 with TRBJ2-1, with a weak D call TRBD1 (6 bases). V was trimmed by 4 bases and J by 2 bases, leaving 13 bases between them. Germline lookup yields CDR1 SGHRS and CDR2 YFSETQ. The CDR3 loop spans 15 amino acids. The CDR3 DNA follows: TGCGCCAGCAGCGGACAGACAGGTACCTACAATGAGCAGTTCTTC. It yields the protein CASSGQTGTYNEQFF.

The chain links TRBV5-6 to TRBJ1-1; no reliable D call. The V and J ends lost 4 bases and 5 bases respectively, with 9 bases between them. CDR1 is SGHDT and CDR2 is YYEEEE in the germline V gene. The CDR3 spans 12 residues. The CDR3 DNA reads as TGTGCCAGCAGCGTCAGAGGGACTGAAGCTTTCTTT. Translated: CASSVRGTEAFF.

The chain uses TRBV7-9 and TRBJ2-3; 9 positions agree with TRBD2. CDR3 length equals 16 residues. Germline CDR1 SEHNR, CDR2 FQNEAQ (reference sequence). Unmatched junction bases numbered 12, after V lost 5 bases and J lost 6 bases. Here the CDR3 reads CASSPASGAKGDTQYF. CDR3 in DNA: TGTGCCAGCAGCCCGGCTAGCGGGGCCAAAGGGGATACGCAGTATTTT.

The genes are TRBV29-1 and TRBJ2-1, with 15 nucleotides matching TRBD2. In germline, CDR1 is SQVTM, CDR2 ANQGSEA. V gave up 5 bases and J gave up 9 bases; unmatched junction bases: 14. The CDR3 spans 17 residues. The chain's CDR3 is CSVHKPGLAGGPGEQFF. CDR3 sequence (DNA): TGCAGCGTTCACAAACCTGGACTAGCGGGAGGGCCGGGTGAGCAGTTCTTC.

This clone occurred once. The V call is TRBV30, the J call TRBJ1-2; 10 bases fit TRBD1. Germline CDR1 GTSNPN, CDR2 SVGIG (reference sequence). The CDR3 runs 14 residues. The junction had 5 bases not matched to a gene; V was cut back by 5 bases and J by 2 bases. CDR3 nucleotides: TGTGCCTGGGCGAGGGACAGGGGCAACTATGGCTACACCTTC. It specifies CAWARDRGNYGYTF.

V is TRBV6-1 and J is TRBJ2-7; 10 nucleotides agree with TRBD1. Germline CDR1 reads MNHNS; CDR2 reads SASEGT. The ends lost 2 bases at V and 5 bases at J; junction bases unmatched: 6. The CDR3 has 15 residues. CDR3 amino acids: CASSEHGTGANEQYF. The CDR3 DNA sequence: TGTGCCAGCAGTGAACACGGGACAGGGGCCAACGAGCAGTACTTC.

The chain links TRBV14 to TRBJ2-2, with D possibly matching TRBD2 (5 bases). CDR3 size: 13 residues. CDR1 is SGHDN and CDR2 is FVKESK in the germline V gene. V lost 5 bases, J lost 4 bases, and 8 bases lay in between. CDR3 sequence reads: CASSSRATGELFF. The CDR3 DNA is TGTGCCAGCAGCTCGCGGGCCACCGGGGAGCTGTTTTTT.

The rearrangement links TRBV7-9 to TRBJ2-1, with D possibly TRBD2 on 6 matching bases. The V end was cut by 0 bases, the J end by 1 base, with 13 bases between. Germline V gene data show CDR1 as SEHNR and CDR2 as FQNEAQ (reference sequence). The CDR3 has 17 residues. CDR3 nucleotide sequence: TGTGCCAGCAGCTTAGCGCCCGGGCTAGCGTCCTACAATGAGCAGTTCTTC. Its translation: CASSLAPGLASYNEQFF.

The chain couples TRBV6-1 to TRBJ1-1; no reliable D call. Germline lookup yields CDR1 MNHNS and CDR2 SASEGT. V gave up 4 bases and J gave up 2 bases, with 14 bases separating them. The CDR3 sequence is 15 residues long. The CDR3: CASSGRGFANTEAFF. The CDR3 coding sequence is TGTGCCAGCAGTGGCCGGGGATTCGCCAACACTGAAGCTTTCTTT.

This chain uses TRBV4-3 with TRBJ2-3; 7 bases fit TRBD1. The CDR3 has 15 residues. Losses at the gene ends were 2 bases for V and 5 bases for J; bases not matched to a gene: 7. Germline CDR1 is LGHNA and CDR2 is YSLEER. CDR3 in DNA: TGCGCCAGCAGCCAATCCCTACAGGGGAGAGATACGCAGTATTTT. Translated: CASSQSLQGRDTQYF.

The rearrangement uses TRBV18 and TRBJ2-1, with a weak D call TRBD1 (5 bases). Trimming cost V 3 bases and J 0 bases, with 12 bases left between them. This CDR3 region has 16 residues. From germline, CDR1 is KGHSH and CDR2 LQKENI. CDR3: CASSPRALSSYNEQFF. The CDR3, as DNA: TGTGCCAGCTCACCCAGGGCTTTAAGCTCCTACAATGAGCAGTTCTTC.

The J gene is TRBJ2-7, the V gene TRBV5-4, with 9 bases matching TRBD1. Losses at the gene ends were 4 bases for V and 5 bases for J; bases not matched to a gene: 4. The CDR3 is 13 amino acids. The V gene's germline CDR1 is SGHNT and CDR2 YYREEE (reference sequence). CDR3 protein: CASSRDRVHEQYF. The CDR3 coding sequence is TGTGCCAGCAGCAGGGACAGGGTCCACGAGCAGTACTTC. Variable domain in full (rest from reference TRBV5-4 and TRBJ2-7): ETGVTQSPTHLIKTRGQQVTLRCSSQSGHNTVSWYQQALGQGPQFIFQYYREEENGRGNFPPRFSGLQFPNYSSELNVNALELDDSALYLCASSRDRVHEQYFGPGTRLTVT.

CDR3 DNA: TGTGCCATCAGCCCCGTGGTGGGGGGAGATACGCAGTATTTT. It codes for CAISPVVGGDTQYF. The rearrangement uses TRBV10-3 and TRBJ2-3; a possible D gene is TRBD2 (6 bases). The CDR3 runs 14 residues. Germline CDR1 and CDR2: ENHRY and SYGVKD. The V and J ends lost 6 bases and 5 bases respectively, with 15 bases between them.

The gene calls are TRBV21-1 and TRBJ2-2; TRBD2 reflects the table's D call only, with no check against the DNA. TRBV21-1 is a pseudogene. CDR3 length: 16 residues. The CDR3 sequence: CASSKAVGLLTGELFF. In DNA form, the CDR3 reads TGTGCCAGCAGCAAGGCGGTGGGACTCTTAACCGGGGAGCTGTTTTTT.